This T cell receptor beta chain stems from a study of shared clonotypes between healthy human individuals. Study outcomes and limitations: An anticipated effect of sequencing depth on clonotype sharing among donors was recognized.

Libraries were prepared by immunoSEQ multiplex PCR; TCRdb keeps only in-frame clonotypes and omits some of them. The repertoire holds some 2,000,000 clones, with 90% to 96% as singletons. Everyone who donated was a Caucasian adult who lived in Nashville, Tennessee. The CDR3 has 15 residues. Looked up from germline, CDR1 is GTSNPN and CDR2 is SVGIG (reference sequence). V was clipped by 3 bases and J by 9 bases; unmatched bases: 11. In the case of this clone: Antigen: not known.

The chain is built from TRBV30 and TRBJ1-6; 7 nucleotides align to TRBD1. The receptor comes from a man between 18 and 35 years old in good health. Sequencing was done on a sample of naive CD4+ T cells sorted from blood. As to subset: CD45RA+ positively selected. CDR3 sequence (DNA): TGTGCCTGGAGACTTCAACAGGGGCGACGTTCACCCCTCCACTTT. Its translation: CAWRLQQGRRSPLHF.